This T cell receptor (beta chain) was sequenced during a study of blood T cell repertoires in COVID-19. Study summary: Samples taken during acute and convalescent COVID-19 were collected in the United States, Italy and Spain. The cDNA or gDNA used as material had been derived from T cells, B-cell-depleted T cells, or PBMCs.

The germline CDR1 and CDR2 sequences are LNHDA and SQIVND (reference sequence). This CDR3 spans 13 amino acids. The V end lost 7 bases, the J end lost 0 bases, and 9 bases lay between the germline ends. In the source study's methods: Reference gene primer amplification gave nucleated cell count estimates. The repertoire was sequenced with immunoSEQ multiplex PCR; TCRdb's copy has only in-frame clones and lacks some. Clone size and V and J calls were adopted from that table, with D and trimming inferred from the DNA. The sample comprises roughly 100,000 clones, about 85% of which are singletons, and over 2% rests with the top ten.

Sequencing input: peripheral blood. The TCR sequence derives from a human donor in a cohort sampled during active COVID-19. The chain is built from TRBV19 and TRBJ1-1; the D gene is possibly TRBD1 (6 bases). CDR3 DNA: TGTGCCAGTAATGACAGGATGAACACTGAAGCTTTCTTT. It yields the protein CASNDRMNTEAFF.